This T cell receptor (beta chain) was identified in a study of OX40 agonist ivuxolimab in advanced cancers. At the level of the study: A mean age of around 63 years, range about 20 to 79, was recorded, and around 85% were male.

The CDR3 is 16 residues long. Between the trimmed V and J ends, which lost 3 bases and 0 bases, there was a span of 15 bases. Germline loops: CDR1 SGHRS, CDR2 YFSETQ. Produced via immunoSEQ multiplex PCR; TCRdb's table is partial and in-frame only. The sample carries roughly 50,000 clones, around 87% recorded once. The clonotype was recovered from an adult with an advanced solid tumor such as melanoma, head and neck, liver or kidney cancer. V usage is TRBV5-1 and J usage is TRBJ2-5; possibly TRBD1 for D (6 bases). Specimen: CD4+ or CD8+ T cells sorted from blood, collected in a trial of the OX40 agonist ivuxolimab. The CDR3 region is CASSSLPGQNQETQYF. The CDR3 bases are TGCGCCAGCAGCTCTTTGCCGGGACAAAACCAAGAGACCCAGTACTTC.